This passage covers 11 T cell receptor beta chains from one sample sequenced in a study of T-cell reconstitution after alpha-beta-depleted transplantation in children. Preparation of the TCRbeta library was carried out with unique molecular identifiers. TCRdb reanalysed the PCR reads using MiXCR and keeps one entry per CDR3 protein. Found here are hundreds of thousands of distinct CDR3 sequences, 15% to 20% of them singletons; the top ten hold around 30%. The sample here was PBMCs, mostly from graft donor cells, taken 360 days after TCRalphabeta/CD19-depleted stem cell transplant. The receptors derive from a boy under two years old who had a stem cell transplant for Wiskott-Aldrich syndrome, so the T cells may come from the graft donor.

This clonotype was observed a few times. The CDR3 DNA reads TGCGCCAGCAGCCAAGGATCCGTCGGGACCGGGGAGCTGTTTTTT. As protein: CASSQGSVGTGELFF. The chain has TRBV4-1 and TRBJ2-2; D unclear. The CDR3 totals 15 residues. V lost 1 base to trimming and J lost 5 bases, with 11 bases between them. Germline values: CDR1 MGHRA, CDR2 YSYEKL.

V usage is TRBV18 and J usage is TRBJ1-1; 9 bases align to TRBD1. This CDR3 is built from 17 residues. In germline, CDR1 is KGHSH, CDR2 LQKENI. V lost 3 bases and J lost 5; bases outside the gene matches: 13. DNA for the CDR3: TGTGCCAGCTCACCGGTGAAAGGGACAGGGAGAAATACTGAAGCTTTCTTT. The encoded protein is CASSPVKGTGRNTEAFF.

This chain links TRBV29-1 with TRBJ2-5; D gene ambiguous. The CDR3 is made up of 14 amino acids. CDR1 and CDR2 from the germline V gene are SQVTM and ANQGSEA. V lost 1 base and J lost 5, with 14 bases in between. CDR3 in DNA: TGCAGCGTTGAAGGGCCCGTAAGGAAGGAGACCCAGTACTTC. Its protein product is CSVEGPVRKETQYF.

This clonotype was detected only a few times. The chain joins TRBV20-1 to TRBJ2-7, with 7 nucleotides matching TRBD1. Germline assignment: CDR1 DFQATT and CDR2 SNEGSKA (reference sequence). Trimming cost V 2 bases and J 5 bases; bases outside gene matches: 6. The CDR3 consists of 13 residues. CDR3 sequence reads: CSARPPGQNEQYF. The CDR3 DNA reads as TGCAGTGCTAGACCCCCGGGACAGAACGAGCAGTACTTC.

This clonotype was counted between two and nine times. The chain recombines TRBV10-3 with TRBJ2-1; 8 bases agree with TRBD1. Germline CDR1 reads ENHRY; CDR2 reads SYGVKD. V was pared by 0 bases and J by 7 bases, with 8 bases of the junction left unmatched. This CDR3 contains 16 residues. The CDR3 sequence: CAISESGRGLRNEQFF. CDR3 DNA sequence: TGTGCCATCAGTGAGTCGGGCAGGGGGCTGAGGAATGAGCAGTTCTTC.

This clonotype showed up just a few times. The V gene is TRBV28, the J gene TRBJ1-4; D unclear. Deletions cut 1 base from V and 8 bases from J, with 11 bases between. This CDR3 has 14 residues. CDR1 and CDR2 from the germline V gene are MDHEN and SYDVKM. The CDR3 sequence is CASSLYPGTEKLFF. CDR3 coding DNA: TGTGCCAGCAGTTTATACCCCGGAACCGAAAAACTGTTTTTT.

The rearrangement links TRBV5-1 to TRBJ2-7; D may correspond to TRBD1 or TRBD2 (5 bases each). Germline V lookup: CDR1 SGHRS, CDR2 YFSETQ. The CDR3 has 14 amino acids. With 4 bases removed from V and 3 bases from J, the gap between germline ends came to 14 bases. In DNA, the CDR3 is TGCGCCAGCAGCCCGGGACCGCTTAACTACGAGCAGTACTTC. Encoded protein: CASSPGPLNYEQYF.

Turning to this clonotype: A junction end diverges from the germline sequence, so it may reflect a read error. V gene TRBV4-1 combines with J gene TRBJ2-1, with D perhaps TRBD2 (6 bases). Germline CDR1 and CDR2: MGHRA and YSYEKL. The CDR3 runs to 15 residues. CDR3 in DNA: TGCGCCAGCAGCCACTTAGCGGATTCCTTCAATGAGCAGTTCTTC. Translating it yields CASSHLADSFNEQFF.

This chain uses TRBV29-1 with TRBJ2-3; TRBD1 matches 10 bases. This CDR3 spans 13 amino acids. With V trimmed by 8 bases and J by 5 bases, 7 bases remained unmatched. CDR1 and CDR2 from the germline V gene are SQVTM and ANQGSEA. The CDR3 region has the DNA TGCAGCTCCCGGACAGGGGGAGTAGATACGCAGTATTTT. Amino acids: CSSRTGGVDTQYF.

This clonotype turned up a few times. The rearrangement joins TRBV19 to TRBJ2-2, with D perhaps matching TRBD1 (5 bases). V was cut by 7 bases and J by 0 bases, with 12 bases left in between. Germline V gene sequence: CDR1 LNHDA, CDR2 SQIVND (reference sequence). The CDR3 covers 15 residues. DNA for the CDR3: TGTGCCAGTATCCGGACACCTACGAACACCGGGGAGCTGTTTTTT. Its protein is CASIRTPTNTGELFF.

The J gene is TRBJ2-7, the V gene TRBV19; TRBD1 matches at 8 bases. Germline CDR1 is LNHDA and CDR2 is SQIVND (reference sequence). The CDR3 spans 14 residues. V lost 7 bases to trimming and J lost 0 bases; unmatched junction nucleotides: 5. This CDR3 is CASTMDRDSYEQYF. The CDR3, as DNA: TGTGCCAGTACCATGGACAGGGACTCCTACGAGCAGTACTTC.